The sequence of this T cell receptor beta chain was determined in a study of vaccination and CD4 T cells after COVID-19. Scientists ran DNA taken from cultured CD4+ T cells through the Oncomine TCR Beta short-read assay for sequencing. MiXCR was run by TCRdb on the PCR reads, yielding one entry per CDR3 protein. Of about 27,000 distinct CDR3 sequences in the sample, approximately 62% were seen once. This CDR3 comprises 14 residues. Germline CDR1 is WNHNN and CDR2 is SYGVQD (reference sequence). Deletions cut 2 bases from V and 3 bases from J, with 10 bases between. The treatment was: approximately nine-day PBMC culture with coronavirus spike peptide pools or control peptides (ViraFEST assay). About this clonotype itself: Antigen specificity is unknown.

The specimen was CD4+ T cells from blood, cultured in vitro, collected after SARS-CoV-2 vaccination. This chain uses TRBV10-1 with TRBJ1-1; TRBD1 is a possible D gene (5 bases). The TCR originated in a human donor who received a COVID-19 vaccine. In DNA form, the CDR3 reads TGCGCCAGCAGTGAGAATTGGGGGGACACTGAAGCTTTCTTT. This encodes CASSENWGDTEAFF.